The source of this TCR beta chain is a study of radiation and T cells in renal cell carcinoma. Study at large: Nephrectomy followed 15 Gy stereotactic body radiation by 4 weeks. Study-wide findings and caveats: No pretreatment tumor biopsies were available for baseline clonotypes. Top tumor clonotypes rose in blood 2 weeks post-radiation, then contracted.

This sample's time point: baseline pretreatment blood. Documented treatment: 15 Gy SBRT to primary tumor, nephrectomy 4 weeks later. Clear cell pathology was present in this patient's renal cell carcinoma. In its sample, this clone was seen a few times. Its antigen is still unknown. Measured with immunoSEQ multiplex PCR; TCRdb has only the in-frame clones, and not every one. The sample lists 120,000 to 150,000 clones, roughly 83% seen once, with under 30% in the top ten. Germline V gene sequence: CDR1 SGHTA, CDR2 FQGNSA. The CDR3 is 14 residues long. V was cut by 8 bases and J by 3 bases, with 14 bases left in between.

The receptor was derived from a woman between 50 and 59 years old with renal cell carcinoma. J is TRBJ2-1 and V is TRBV7-2; D assignment may be TRBD1 or TRBD2 (5 bases each). The sample was blood, taken from a patient whose treatment included radiotherapy and nephrectomy. The CDR3 sequence: CASGSRGDYNEQFF. In DNA form, the CDR3 reads TGTGCCAGCGGCAGTCGGGGCGACTACAATGAGCAGTTCTTC.